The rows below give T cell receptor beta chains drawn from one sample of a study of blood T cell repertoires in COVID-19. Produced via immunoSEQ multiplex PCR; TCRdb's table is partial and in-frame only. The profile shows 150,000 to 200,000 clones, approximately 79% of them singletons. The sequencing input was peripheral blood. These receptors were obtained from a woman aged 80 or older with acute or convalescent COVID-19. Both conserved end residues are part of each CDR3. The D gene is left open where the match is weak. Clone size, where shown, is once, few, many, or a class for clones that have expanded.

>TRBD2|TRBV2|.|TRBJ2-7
CASRETSGNLGEQYF
TGTGCCAGCAGGGAGACTAGCGGGAATCTCGGCGAGCAGTACTTC
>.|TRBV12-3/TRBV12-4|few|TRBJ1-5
CASREGNNQPQHF
TGTGCCAGCAGGGAGGGGAACAATCAGCCCCAGCATTTT
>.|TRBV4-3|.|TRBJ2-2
CASSQGGTRELFF
TGCGCCAGCAGCCAGGGAGGCACCCGGGAGCTGTTTTTT
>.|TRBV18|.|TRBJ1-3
CASSQSTVDSGNTIYF
TGTGCCAGCTCACAGTCGACAGTGGACTCTGGAAACACCATATATTTT
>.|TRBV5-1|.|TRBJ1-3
CASSLSSSGNTIYF
TGCGCCAGCAGCTTGAGTAGCTCTGGAAACACCATATATTTT
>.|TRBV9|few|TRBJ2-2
CASSVSGAGRNTGELFF
TGTGCCAGCAGCGTTTCAGGGGCAGGGAGGAACACCGGGGAGCTGTTTTTT
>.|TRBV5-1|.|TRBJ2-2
CASSTDREAGELFF
TGCGCCAGCAGCACCGACAGGGAGGCCGGGGAGCTGTTTTTT
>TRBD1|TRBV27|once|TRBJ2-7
CARGTVYEQYF
TGTGCCAGAGGGACAGTATACGAGCAGTACTTC
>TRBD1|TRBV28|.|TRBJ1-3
CASTGTGGHYSGNTIYF
TGTGCCAGCACCGGGACAGGGGGGCACTACTCTGGAAACACCATATATTTT
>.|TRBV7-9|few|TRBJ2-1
CASSWGGGNEQFF
TGTGCCAGCAGCTGGGGTGGGGGGAATGAGCAGTTCTTC
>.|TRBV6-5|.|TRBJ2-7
CASETTGRTEQYF
TGTGCCAGCGAGACCACGGGTCGCACAGAGCAGTACTTC
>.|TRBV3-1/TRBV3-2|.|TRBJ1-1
CASSQSDSKTEAFF
TGTGCCAGCAGCCAGTCAGACAGTAAAACTGAAGCTTTCTTT
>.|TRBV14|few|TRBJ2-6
CASSQVAGTGANVLTF
TGTGCCAGCAGCCAAGTTGCCGGGACTGGGGCCAACGTCCTGACTTTC
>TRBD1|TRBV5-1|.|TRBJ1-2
CASSLGTGAGYTF
TGCGCCAGCAGCTTGGGGACAGGGGCTGGCTACACCTTC
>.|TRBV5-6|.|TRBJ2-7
CAFRGYEQYF
TGTGCCTTCAGGGGCTACGAGCAGTACTTC
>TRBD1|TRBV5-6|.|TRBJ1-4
CASSHSGWTGYNEKLFF
TGTGCCAGCAGCCATTCGGGGTGGACAGGTTATAATGAAAAACTGTTTTTT
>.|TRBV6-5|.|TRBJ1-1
CASSFGATGGTEAFF
TGTGCCAGCAGTTTCGGGGCGACAGGCGGCACTGAAGCTTTCTTT
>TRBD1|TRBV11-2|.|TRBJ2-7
CASSLGQGPTYEQYF
TGTGCCAGCAGCTTAGGACAGGGGCCCACCTACGAGCAGTACTTC
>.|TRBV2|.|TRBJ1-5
CASNFLTGNQPQHF
TGTGCCAGCAATTTCCTCACGGGCAATCAGCCCCAGCATTTT
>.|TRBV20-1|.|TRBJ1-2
CSARSNYGYTF
TGCAGTGCTAGGAGTAACTATGGCTACACCTTC
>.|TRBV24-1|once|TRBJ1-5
CATSARWGGNQPQHF
TGTGCCACCAGTGCGAGGTGGGGAGGCAATCAGCCCCAGCATTTT
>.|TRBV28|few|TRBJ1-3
CASSGLRLGSSGNTIYF
TGTGCCAGCAGTGGACTTCGCCTGGGTAGCTCTGGAAACACCATATATTTT
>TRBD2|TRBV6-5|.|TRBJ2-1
CASSYAGDSNEQFF
TGTGCCAGCAGTTACGCGGGGGACTCCAATGAGCAGTTCTTC
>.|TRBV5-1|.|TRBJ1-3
CASSRGTHSGNTIYF
TGCGCCAGCAGTAGGGGAACCCACTCTGGAAACACCATATATTTT
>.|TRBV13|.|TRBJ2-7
CASSLGYYEQYF
TGTGCCAGCAGCTTAGGGTACTACGAGCAGTACTTC
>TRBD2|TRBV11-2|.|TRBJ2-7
CASSAGLGNIRGGEQYF
TGTGCCAGCAGCGCGGGACTAGGCAACATTAGAGGGGGCGAGCAGTACTTC
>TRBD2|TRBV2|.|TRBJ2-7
CASSGGLAGVEQYF
TGTGCCAGCAGTGGTGGGCTAGCGGGAGTTGAGCAGTACTTC
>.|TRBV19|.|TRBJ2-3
CASSSQQYTDTQYF
TGTGCCAGTAGTAGTCAACAGTACACAGATACGCAGTATTTT
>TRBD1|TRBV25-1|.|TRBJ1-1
CASSGQGTEAFF
TGTGCCAGCAGTGGACAGGGCACTGAAGCTTTCTTT
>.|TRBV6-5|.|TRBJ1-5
CASSYKAGNAPQHF
TGTGCCAGCAGTTACAAGGCAGGGAACGCGCCCCAGCATTTT
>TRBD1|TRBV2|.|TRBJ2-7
CASSVDGQVLYEQYF
TGTGCCAGCAGTGTAGATGGACAGGTACTCTACGAGCAGTACTTC
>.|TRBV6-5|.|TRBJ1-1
CASSTPTQVNTEAFF
TGTGCCAGCAGCACCCCCACTCAGGTTAACACTGAAGCTTTCTTT
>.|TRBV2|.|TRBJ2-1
CASSQDTNNEQFF
TGTGCCAGCAGCCAGGACACGAACAATGAGCAGTTCTTC
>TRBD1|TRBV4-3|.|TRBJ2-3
CASSQGAGGVGDTQYF
TGCGCCAGCAGCCAAGGGGCAGGGGGAGTTGGAGATACGCAGTATTTT
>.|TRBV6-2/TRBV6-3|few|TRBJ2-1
CASSYLPAEGGEQFF
TGTGCCAGCAGTTATCTGCCAGCGGAGGGAGGTGAGCAGTTCTTC
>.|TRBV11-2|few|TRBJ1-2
CASSLGPTVYGYTF
TGTGCCAGCAGCTTAGGTCCGACAGTCTATGGCTACACCTTC
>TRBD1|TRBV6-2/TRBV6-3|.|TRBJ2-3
CASNPGGVTDTQYF
TGTGCCAGCAACCCAGGGGGTGTGACAGATACGCAGTATTTT
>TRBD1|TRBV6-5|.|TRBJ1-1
CASRDRERGTEAFF
TGTGCCAGCAGAGACAGGGAGAGAGGTACTGAAGCTTTCTTT
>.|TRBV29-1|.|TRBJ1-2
CSVEARDGYTF
TGCAGCGTTGAAGCCCGGGATGGCTACACCTTC
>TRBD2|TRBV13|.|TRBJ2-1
CASSLGAGLAASEQFF
TGTGCCAGCAGCTTAGGGGCGGGACTAGCGGCCTCGGAGCAGTTCTTC
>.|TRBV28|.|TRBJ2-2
CASSLLSGGASELFF
TGTGCCAGCAGTTTACTCTCGGGGGGCGCGTCCGAGCTGTTTTTT
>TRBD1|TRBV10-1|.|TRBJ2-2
CASGGQANTGELFF
TGCGCCAGCGGGGGACAGGCGAACACCGGGGAGCTGTTTTTT
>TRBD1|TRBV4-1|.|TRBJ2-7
CASSQATGVSEQYF
TGCGCCAGCAGCCAAGCGACAGGGGTCAGCGAGCAGTACTTC
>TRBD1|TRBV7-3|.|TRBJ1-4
CASSLQGQAVNEKLFF
TGTGCCAGCAGCTTACAGGGACAGGCGGTTAATGAAAAACTGTTTTTT
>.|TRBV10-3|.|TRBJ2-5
CAISDQGYTGTQYF
TGTGCCATCAGTGATCAGGGTTACACGGGGACCCAGTACTTC
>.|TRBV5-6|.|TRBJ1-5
CASSLAQGNQPQHF
TGTGCCAGCAGCTTGGCCCAGGGAAATCAGCCCCAGCATTTT
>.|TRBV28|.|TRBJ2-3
CASSTGFSTQYF
TGTGCCAGCAGTACAGGGTTCAGTACGCAGTATTTT
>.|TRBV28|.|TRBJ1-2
CASSLPGTGGGYTF
TGTGCCAGCAGTCTACCTGGGACCGGGGGGGGCTACACCTTC
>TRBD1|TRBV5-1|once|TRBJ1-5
CASRWGTGEHQPQHF
TGCGCCAGCAGATGGGGGACAGGGGAGCATCAGCCCCAGCATTTT
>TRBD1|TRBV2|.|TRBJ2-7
CASKLRTGASSYEQYF
TGTGCCAGCAAATTGAGGACAGGGGCTAGCTCCTACGAGCAGTACTTC
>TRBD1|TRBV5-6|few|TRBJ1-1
CASSQGLTGGFTEAFF
TGTGCCAGCAGCCAGGGATTGACAGGGGGCTTTACTGAAGCTTTCTTT
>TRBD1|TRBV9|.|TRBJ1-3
CASSVETGFSGNTIYF
TGTGCCAGCAGCGTAGAGACAGGGTTTTCTGGAAACACCATATATTTT
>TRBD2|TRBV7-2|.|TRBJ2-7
CASSLALAGFPYEQYF
TGTGCCAGCAGCTTAGCGCTAGCGGGGTTTCCCTACGAGCAGTACTTC
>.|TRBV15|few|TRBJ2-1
CATSRERSEQFF
TGTGCCACCAGCAGGGAGCGGTCTGAGCAGTTCTTC
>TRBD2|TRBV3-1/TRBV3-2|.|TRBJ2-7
CASSQGAGVDEQYF
TGTGCCAGCAGCCAAGGCGCGGGAGTCGACGAGCAGTACTTC
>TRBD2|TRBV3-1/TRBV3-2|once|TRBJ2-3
CASSLRLAGGSDTQYF
TGTGCCAGCAGCCTGCGACTAGCCGGGGGATCAGATACGCAGTATTTT
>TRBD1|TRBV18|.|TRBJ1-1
CASSSDREMAFF
TGTGCCAGCTCGTCGGACAGGGAAATGGCTTTCTTT
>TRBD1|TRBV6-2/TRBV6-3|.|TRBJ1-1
CASSGQASTEAFF
TGTGCCAGCAGTGGACAGGCGTCTACTGAAGCTTTCTTT
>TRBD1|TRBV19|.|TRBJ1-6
CASSTRDSYNSPLHF
TGTGCCAGTAGTACCCGGGACAGCTATAATTCACCCCTCCACTTT
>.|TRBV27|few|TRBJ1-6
CASSASGKGHYNSPLHF
TGTGCCAGCAGTGCGTCAGGGAAGGGGCACTATAATTCACCCCTCCACTTT